This T cell receptor beta chain derives from a study of T cell responses to AZD1222 COVID-19 vaccine. Using immunoSEQ multiplex PCR, the repertoire was profiled, and TCRdb retains in-frame clones only, with some absent. Among 140,000 to 150,000 clones listed, 80% to 85% were seen once. This clone is a singleton in its sample. The TCR was taken from an adult in good health. The material sequenced was peripheral blood, taken on day 0 of MenACWY control vaccination.

The CDR3 loop reads CASSRGSPESNYGYTF. For the CDR3, the DNA is TGTGCCAGCAGTAGGGGGTCGCCGGAATCTAACTATGGCTACACCTTC. This chain connects TRBV2 to TRBJ1-2; weak D call: TRBD1 (6 bases). Germline CDR1 is SNHLY and CDR2 is FYNNEI. The CDR3 contains 16 residues. V shed 5 bases and J shed 0 bases, with 16 bases lying between them.